The following is a TCR beta chain sequence with its context. Its antigen target is currently unknown. Base-call qualities are not available, and no considerably larger clone is one nucleotide away. The immunoSEQ Assay, a bias-controlled multiplex PCR, was used to amplify TCRbeta CDR3 regions from genomic DNA. The original pipeline was this. Within the assay, amplification of reference gene primers was used to estimate how many nucleated cells each sample contained. To quantify the absolute abundance of each unique TCRbeta CDR3 rearrangement, sequence reads were collapsed and filtered. For each sample, productive Simpson clonality was calculated as the square root of Simpson's diversity index over productive rearrangements. In its TCRdb copy, this immuneACCESS table keeps in-frame sequences only and misses some clones. Where compared with another copy, unresolved V genes explain less than half of these, and the others have no known cause. That table furnishes V, J and clone size, whereas the DNA furnished D and trimming. Here the sample has tens of thousands of clones; roughly 85% occur a single time. Of the sample, over 40% falls within the top ten clones.

Including the terminal cysteine and phenylalanine, the CDR3 comprises 13 residues. Only CDR3 DNA is held: 39 bases, read in frame from base 1. The germline V gene provides CDR1 SNHLY and CDR2 FYNNEI. Unmatched junction bases come to 2, with V trimmed by 8 bases and J by 7 bases. The sample comes from a study of blood T cell repertoires in COVID-19 (dated by TCRdb to the early 2020s). Study-wide context: The collaborator samples originated in the United States, Italy and Spain and spanned the acute and convalescent phases of COVID-19. The material from the prospective study consisted of cDNA or gDNA derived from T cells, B-cell-depleted T cells, or PBMCs. Deeply sampled blood TCRbeta repertoires from subjects exposed to, actively infected with, or recovered from COVID-19 were included in the dataset. A freely available public database, intended as a resource for researchers studying the immune response to SARS-CoV-2, is where the repertoires were released. The samples were drawn from two sources: the first 160 participants of the ongoing ImmuneRACE study, and 1,254 subjects contributed by 6 global collaborators. A de-identified subject ID, COVID-19 status, age in years and sex were almost always included in the sample metadata. Where available, HLA class I and class II types were obtained from metadata supplied by the sample provider rather than from assay-based typing.

Collaborating institutions collected whole blood in K2EDTA tubes following their own protocols. Collaborator samples were shipped for TCRbeta analysis as frozen whole blood, isolated PBMCs, or DNA extracted from either sample type. What the work shows at the level of the full study, not this receptor alone: The quantity of clinical and demographic metadata differed by source and by participant and was supplied without curation.

The sequence links TRBV2 to TRBJ1-6; 10 bases in the junction line up with TRBD1. Material: peripheral blood. The TCR was taken from a human donor in a cohort sampled during active COVID-19. The sequenced DNA: TGTGCCAGCCGGGGACAGGGGAATTCACCCCTCCACTTT. It translates as CASRGQGNSPLHF.